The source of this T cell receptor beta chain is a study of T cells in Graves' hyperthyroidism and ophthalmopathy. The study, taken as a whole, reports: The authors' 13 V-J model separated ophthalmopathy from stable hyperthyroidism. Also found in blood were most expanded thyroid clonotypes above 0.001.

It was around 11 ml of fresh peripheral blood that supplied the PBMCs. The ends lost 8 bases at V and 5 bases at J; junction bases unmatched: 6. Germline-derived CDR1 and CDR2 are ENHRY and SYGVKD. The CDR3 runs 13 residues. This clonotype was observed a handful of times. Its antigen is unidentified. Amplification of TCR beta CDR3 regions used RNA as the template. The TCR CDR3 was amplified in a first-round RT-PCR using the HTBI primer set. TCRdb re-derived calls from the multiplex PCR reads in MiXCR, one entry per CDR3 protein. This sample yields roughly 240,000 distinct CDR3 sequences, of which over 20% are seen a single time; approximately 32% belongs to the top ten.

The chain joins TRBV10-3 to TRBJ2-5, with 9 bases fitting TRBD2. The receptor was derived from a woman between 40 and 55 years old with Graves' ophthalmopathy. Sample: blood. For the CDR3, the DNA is TGTGCCATCTCCCGCGCGGGGGGGGAGACCCAGTACTTC. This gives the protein CAISRAGGETQYF.